Each of the 27 T cell receptor beta chains below was sequenced from the same sample in a study of blood T cells in healthy people across ages. Using a J-beta primer mix together with a sample-barcoded 5' primer, a second PCR was run for 7 to 11 cycles. TCRdb re-analysed the 5' RACE reads in MiXCR, keeping a single row per CDR3 protein. The data contain approximately 940,000 distinct CDR3 sequences, around 48% of them singletons. The material sequenced was blood. The receptors come from a man aged 25-40 years in good health.

This clonotype was detected many times. V gene TRBV7-8 combines with J gene TRBJ2-1, with 8 bases aligning to TRBD2. CDR1 SGHVS and CDR2 FQNEAQ come from the germline V gene. J gave up 2 bases and V 1 base, and 7 bases lay outside the gene matches. The CDR3 spans 17 residues. The CDR3 sequence: CASSLEDGGAAYNEQFF. The CDR3 DNA reads as TGTGCCAGCAGCTTAGAGGACGGGGGGGCTGCCTACAATGAGCAGTTCTTC.

This clonotype was seen a few times. This chain uses TRBV6-1 with TRBJ1-1; D possibly corresponds to TRBD1 (5 bases). The CDR3 is 19 residues long. The V gene lost 1 base and the J gene lost 3 bases, with 24 bases spanning the gap. The germline V gene has CDR1 MNHNS and CDR2 SASEGT. The CDR3 loop reads CASSEEAESWDLKDTEAFF. The CDR3 DNA sequence: TGTGCCAGCAGTGAAGAGGCGGAGAGTTGGGACCTCAAGGACACTGAAGCTTTCTTT.

This clonotype turned up a few times. The chain is built from TRBV27 and TRBJ2-3, with D perhaps TRBD1 (6 bases). Germline V gene data show CDR1 as MNHEY and CDR2 as SMNVEV (reference sequence). The CDR3 is made up of 13 amino acids. V gave up 7 bases and J gave up 2 bases, with 10 bases separating them. The CDR3 DNA is TGTGCCAGCACCCAGGGGACCACAGATACGCAGTATTTT. Amino acids: CASTQGTTDTQYF.

Of note for this clonotype: One junction end does not reproduce the germline sequence, and a read error may be involved. V and J are TRBV10-3 and TRBJ1-1, with no clear D. The germline gives CDR1 ENHRY, CDR2 SYGVKD. This CDR3 contains 15 residues. The CDR3 loop reads CAIGELKTRDTEAFF. Written as DNA, the CDR3 is TGTGCCATCGGTGAGCTCAAAACTCGGGACACTGAAGCTTTCTTT.

The chain recombines TRBV10-3 with TRBJ2-1, with TRBD2 matching over 10 bases. Germline V gives CDR1 ENHRY, CDR2 SYGVKD. The CDR3 is 16 amino acids. Trimming took 0 bases from V and 4 from J; bases not matched to a gene: 3. DNA of the CDR3: TGTGCCATCAGTGAGTCGACAGCGGGGGGGTACAATGAGCAGTTCTTC. Amino acids: CAISESTAGGYNEQFF.

The V call is TRBV7-9, the J call TRBJ1-2; D call uncertain. V was trimmed by 4 bases and J by 3 bases, leaving 27 bases between them. Germline loops: CDR1 SEHNR, CDR2 FQNEAQ (reference sequence). The CDR3 is made up of 19 amino acids. The CDR3 loop is CASSSSFETNNPKDYGYTF. The CDR3 region has the DNA TGTGCCAGCAGCTCGTCGTTTGAGACAAATAACCCTAAGGACTATGGCTACACCTTC.

The V gene is TRBV4-1, the J gene TRBJ2-3; tentative D call: TRBD2 (6 bases). The CDR3 totals 9 residues. The V gene's germline CDR1 is MGHRA and CDR2 YSYEKL. Trimming took off 8 bases at V and 9 bases at J, with 6 bases between the two ends. The CDR3 reads CASGRTQYF. CDR3 coding DNA: TGCGCCAGCGGGAGGACGCAGTATTTT.

This chain joins TRBV3-1 and TRBJ1-1, with a tentative D call TRBD1 (5 bases). Germline-derived CDR1 and CDR2 are LGHDT and YNNKEL (reference sequence). The CDR3 has 15 residues. V dropped 3 bases and J dropped 11 bases, with 22 bases sitting between them. CDR3 in DNA: TGTGCCAGCAGCCAGCGGGACCTTCGCCCTAACCGGGCTTTCTTT. Amino acids: CASSQRDLRPNRAFF. Full variable domain (outside the CDR3, taken from reference TRBV3-1 and TRBJ1-1): DTAVSQTPKYLVTQMGNDKSIKCEQNLGHDTMYWYKQDSKKFLKIMFSYNNKELIINETVPNRFSPKSPDKAHLNLHINSLELGDSAVYFCASSQRDLRPNRAFFGQGTRLTVV.

This clonotype was seen ten or more times. The chain uses TRBV20-1 and TRBJ1-1; D is ambiguous. Germline V gene data show CDR1 as DFQATT and CDR2 as SNEGSKA (reference sequence). This CDR3 has 11 amino acids. Trimming shortened V by 6 bases and J by 4 bases, and 9 bases separated the two germline ends. CDR3 sequence (DNA): TGCAGTGCCCGGCCAGCCACTGAAGCTTTCTTT. Translation: CSARPATEAFF.

The V gene is TRBV5-1, the J gene TRBJ2-5; TRBD2 matches at 9 bases. Germline V CDR1 and CDR2: SGHRS, YFSETQ. Trimming took 6 bases from V and 1 from J; bases not matched to a gene: 4. The length of the CDR3 is 14 residues. CDR3 in DNA: TGCGCCAGCACCCCTAGCGGGACCCAAGAGACCCAGTACTTC. Amino acid sequence: CASTPSGTQETQYF.

Regarding this clonotype: The junction departs from germline at one end; a sequencing error may be responsible. The rearrangement uses TRBV2 and TRBJ2-1; D is perhaps TRBD2 (7 bases). CDR1 is SNHLY and CDR2 is FYNNEI in the germline V gene. There are 15 residues in the CDR3. CDR3 residues: CASSEEGGAYYEQFF. The CDR3 DNA reads as TGTGCCAGCAGTGAGGAGGGGGGGGCCTACTATGAGCAGTTCTTC. The full variable domain, completed using reference TRBV2 and TRBJ2-1, is EPEVTQTPSHQVTQMGQEVILRCVPISNHLYFYWYRQILGQKVEFLVSFYNNEISEKSEIFDDQFSVERPDGSNFTLKIRSTKLEDSAMYFCASSEEGGAYYEQFFGPGTRLTVL.

The chain links TRBV9 to TRBJ2-1, with 7 nucleotides matching TRBD1. Germline-derived CDR1 and CDR2 are SGDLS and YYNGEE. Trimming took 0 bases from V and 9 from J; bases not matched to a gene: 3. The CDR3 has 13 amino acids. The CDR3 DNA follows: TGTGCCAGCAGCGTAGTAGGGGGCAGTGAGCAGTTCTTC. Amino acids: CASSVVGGSEQFF. Drawing the rest from reference TRBV9 and TRBJ2-1, the complete variable domain is DSGVTQTPKHLITATGQRVTLRCSPRSGDLSVYWYQQSLDQGLQFLIQYYNGEERAKGNILERFSAQQFPDLHSELNLSSLELGDSALYFCASSVVGGSEQFFGPGTRLTVL.

V and J are TRBV10-3 and TRBJ2-1; TRBD2 is a possible D gene (6 bases). V was cut by 4 bases and J by 9 bases, with 10 bases left in between. Germline lookup yields CDR1 ENHRY and CDR2 SYGVKD. The CDR3 contains 12 residues. The CDR3 protein is CAISGTGSEQFF. The CDR3 region has the DNA TGTGCCATCAGTGGGACCGGGAGTGAGCAGTTCTTC.

The chain uses TRBV28 and TRBJ2-2; TRBD2 is a possible D gene (6 bases). Germline-derived CDR1 and CDR2 are MDHEN and SYDVKM. This CDR3 is 15 amino acids long. V was pared by 3 bases and J by 7 bases, with 15 bases between. CDR3 loop: CASSFRGGMGGELFF. For the CDR3, the DNA is TGTGCCAGCAGTTTTCGAGGAGGGATGGGCGGGGAGCTGTTTTTT.

This clonotype was seen a few times. The V call is TRBV12-3 or TRBV12-4, the J call TRBJ1-2; D is unclear. The CDR3 length is 12 residues. With 3 bases removed from V and 6 bases from J, the gap between germline ends came to 8 bases. DNA of the CDR3: TGTGCCAGCAGTTTGATTTTGCATGGCTACACCTTC. Its protein is CASSLILHGYTF.

This clonotype was recorded many times. The chain combines TRBV4-2 with TRBJ1-4; possibly TRBD1 for D (6 bases). The V and J ends lost 0 bases and 7 bases respectively, with 21 bases between them. Germline CDR1 LGHNA, CDR2 YNFKEQ. This CDR3 is 18 amino acids long. The chain's CDR3 is CASSQERGVGAGGEKLFF. CDR3 DNA sequence: TGTGCCAGCAGCCAAGAGAGGGGCGTGGGGGCTGGGGGTGAAAAACTGTTTTTT.

This sequence joins TRBV3-1 and TRBJ1-1, with D possibly TRBD1 on 5 matching bases. Germline V gene sequence: CDR1 LGHDT, CDR2 YNNKEL (reference sequence). Trimming shortened V by 0 bases and J by 0 bases, and 11 bases separated the two germline ends. This CDR3 region has 16 residues. CDR3 sequence: CASSQDPGQLNTEAFF. CDR3 nucleotide sequence: TGTGCCAGCAGCCAAGATCCCGGACAATTGAACACTGAAGCTTTCTTT.

A word on this clonotype: This may stem from a read error, because a much larger clone lies one nucleotide away. V usage is TRBV29-1 and J usage is TRBJ2-5, with D possibly being TRBD1 or TRBD2 (5 bases each). Germline V CDR1 and CDR2: SQVTM, ANQGSEA. V was cut by 7 bases and J by 2 bases, with 11 bases left in between. This CDR3 has 12 amino acids. In nucleotides, the CDR3 is TGCAGCGGGGGACGGACTCAAGAGACCCAGTACTTC. This translates into CSGGRTQETQYF.

This clonotype was observed a handful of times. The J gene is TRBJ2-1, the V gene TRBV27; D unclear. Germline V gives CDR1 MNHEY, CDR2 SMNVEV (reference sequence). Trimming left V 3 bases short and J 5 bases short, with 11 bases between. This CDR3 is 14 amino acids long. The CDR3, as DNA: TGTGCCAGCAGTTTTATTCAACCCAACAATGAGCAGTTCTTC. This translates into CASSFIQPNNEQFF.

This clonotype was recorded a few times. The chain recombines TRBV27 with TRBJ1-2, with TRBD1 identical over 10 bases. This CDR3 region has 16 residues. J lost 3 bases, V lost 2 bases, and 6 bases had no gene match. Germline-derived CDR1 and CDR2 are MNHEY and SMNVEV (reference sequence). CDR3 protein: CASSLLGQGLHYGYTF. As DNA, the CDR3 is TGTGCCAGCAGTTTACTGGGACAGGGGCTTCACTATGGCTACACCTTC.

V gene TRBV28 combines with J gene TRBJ2-6; 7 nucleotides match TRBD2. Germline V gene sequence: CDR1 MDHEN, CDR2 SYDVKM. CDR3 length equals 16 residues. Unmatched junction bases numbered 7, after V lost 8 bases and J lost 0 bases. The CDR3 is CASALGGSSGANVLTF. Written as DNA, the CDR3 is TGTGCCAGCGCCCTGGGGGGGAGCTCTGGGGCCAACGTCCTGACTTTC.

The sample holds a few counts of this clonotype. This chain joins TRBV20-1 and TRBJ2-1, with 13 bases aligning to TRBD2. The CDR3 has 16 residues. The V gene end was trimmed by 5 bases and the J gene end by 5 bases; junction bases not matched to a gene: 9. The V gene's germline CDR1 is DFQATT and CDR2 SNEGSKA (reference sequence). This chain's CDR3 is CSAPTTSGGRNNEQFF. DNA of the CDR3: TGCAGTGCTCCAACGACTAGCGGGGGGAGGAACAATGAGCAGTTCTTC.

This rearrangement joins TRBV6-5 to TRBJ1-2, with 7 bases fitting TRBD1. V gave up 5 bases and J gave up 8 bases; unmatched junction bases: 8. The V gene's germline CDR1 is MNHEY and CDR2 SVGAGI. This CDR3 is 13 amino acids long. The CDR3 is CASSQTGERGYTF. The CDR3 DNA reads TGTGCCAGCAGTCAAACAGGGGAAAGAGGCTACACCTTC.

V and J are TRBV5-1 and TRBJ2-5; D might be TRBD1 (5 bases). TRBJ2-7 explains the end of the DNA better; the J call may be wrong. The CDR3 extends over 12 amino acids. Germline-derived CDR1 and CDR2 are SGHRS and YFSETQ. The CDR3: CASSFDRIEQYF. CDR3 in DNA: TGCGCCAGCAGCTTCGACAGAATCGAGCAGTACTTC.

The chain uses TRBV7-2 and TRBJ1-5; tentatively, D is TRBD1 (5 bases). Per germline, CDR1 SGHTA and CDR2 FQGNSA. The CDR3 is 16 amino acids. The V gene lost 5 bases and the J gene lost 1 base, with 15 bases spanning the gap. The CDR3 spells CASSPGLQVSNQPQHF. CDR3 DNA: TGTGCCAGCAGCCCGGGACTACAAGTGAGCAATCAGCCCCAGCATTTT.

The genes are TRBV20-1 and TRBJ2-5, with D perhaps matching TRBD1 (5 bases). TRBJ2-7 explains the end of the DNA better; the J call may be wrong. CDR1 and CDR2 (germline): DFQATT, SNEGSKA (reference sequence). This CDR3 spans 13 amino acids. CDR3: CSARRQGDYEQYF. CDR3 DNA: TGCAGTGCTAGAAGGCAGGGCGATTACGAGCAGTACTTC.

The chain uses TRBV7-2 and TRBJ2-5; D remains ambiguous. The CDR3 is 14 residues long. Trimming stripped 3 bases from V and 4 bases from J, with 12 bases between. CDR1 and CDR2 from the germline V gene are SGHTA and FQGNSA. DNA of the CDR3: TGTGCCAGCAGCTTTCCGGGCCCGGTAGAGACCCAGTACTTC. Translated: CASSFPGPVETQYF.